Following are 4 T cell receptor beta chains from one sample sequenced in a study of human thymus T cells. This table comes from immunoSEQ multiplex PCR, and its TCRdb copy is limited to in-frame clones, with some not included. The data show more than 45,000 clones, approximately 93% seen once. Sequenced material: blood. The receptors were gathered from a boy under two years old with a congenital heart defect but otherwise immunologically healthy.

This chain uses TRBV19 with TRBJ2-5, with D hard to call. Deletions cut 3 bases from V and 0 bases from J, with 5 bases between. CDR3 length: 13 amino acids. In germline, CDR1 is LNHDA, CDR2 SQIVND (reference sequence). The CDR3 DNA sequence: TGTGCCAGTAGTATGTCCGACCAAGAGACCCAGTACTTC. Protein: CASSMSDQETQYF.

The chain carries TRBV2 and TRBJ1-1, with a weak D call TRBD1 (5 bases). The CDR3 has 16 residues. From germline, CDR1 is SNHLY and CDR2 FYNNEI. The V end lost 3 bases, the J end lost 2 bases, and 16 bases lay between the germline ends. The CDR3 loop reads CASSDRQGTANTEAFF. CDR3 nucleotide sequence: TGTGCCAGCAGTGACCGCCAAGGGACGGCAAACACTGAAGCTTTCTTT.

This CDR3 reads CASSSGQGGSEQFF. CDR3 sequence (DNA): TGCGCCAGCAGCTCGGGACAAGGAGGGAGTGAGCAGTTCTTC. V and J are TRBV5-1 and TRBJ2-1, with D perhaps being TRBD1 or TRBD2 (6 bases each). Trimming cost V 3 bases and J 9 bases, with 16 bases left between them. The length of the CDR3 is 14 residues. From germline, CDR1 is SGHRS and CDR2 YFSETQ.

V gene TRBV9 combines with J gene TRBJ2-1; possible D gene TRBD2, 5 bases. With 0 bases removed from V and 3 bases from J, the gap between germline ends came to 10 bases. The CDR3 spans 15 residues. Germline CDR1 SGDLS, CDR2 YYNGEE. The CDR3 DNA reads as TGTGCCAGCAGCGTAGTTACTAGTCTCTACAATGAGCAGTTCTTC. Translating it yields CASSVVTSLYNEQFF. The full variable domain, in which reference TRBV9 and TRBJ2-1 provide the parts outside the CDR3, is DSGVTQTPKHLITATGQRVTLRCSPRSGDLSVYWYQQSLDQGLQFLIQYYNGEERAKGNILERFSAQQFPDLHSELNLSSLELGDSALYFCASSVVTSLYNEQFFGPGTRLTVL.